This TCR beta chain derives from a study of STAT5B mutations in CD4+ large granular lymphocyte leukemia. Whole-study results and caveats: No patients shared main leukemic clonotypes, though around 24% appeared at low frequency elsewhere.

This CDR3 has 15 amino acids. The junction had 8 bases not matched to a gene; V was cut back by 3 bases and J by 4 bases. CDR1 is MDHEN, CDR2 SYDVKM, per germline. Original processing methods: The detection floor for productive clonotype frequency was 2.59 x 10-5. Here immunoSEQ multiplex PCR was the method, and the copy in TCRdb shows in-frame clones only, minus some. From that table come the V and J calls and clone size; the DNA was used to work out D and trimming. There are about 30,000 clones in the sample; approximately 72% occur only once, and over 2.5% lies in the top ten. About this clone itself: Antigen: not known.

Sequenced sample: CD4+ T cells from blood buffy coats. The rearrangement links TRBV28 to TRBJ2-7; TRBD1 matches at 8 bases. This receptor was identified in a human donor in good health. The CDR3 DNA reads as TGTGCCAGCAGTTTTTCCGGGACAGGAAAATACGAGCAGTACTTC. Amino acid sequence: CASSFSGTGKYEQYF.